A single sample is the source of the 22 T cell receptor beta chains below, sequenced in a study of radiation and T cells in renal cell carcinoma (dated by TCRdb to 2019 to 2021). The receptor library was made with the immunoSEQ multiplex PCR assay. The table was pulled from immuneACCESS by TCRdb, which kept in-frame rearrangements only. Such tables lose some clones; where checked, under half of the loss comes from unresolved V genes, and the rest has no known cause. The sample table holds fewer than 200,000 clones, of which roughly 90% were seen once. The ten top clones hold about 11% of the sample. The time point label, read with the paper, signifies: blood 4 weeks post-SBRT, at nephrectomy. In light of the paper, this sample's treatment or condition label describes: 15 Gy SBRT to primary tumor, nephrectomy 4 weeks later. Specimen: blood, collected from a patient whose treatment included radiotherapy and nephrectomy. The receptors stem from a woman between 45 and 60 years old with renal cell carcinoma.

This clone occurred a few times. J is TRBJ1-6 and V is TRBV9; a weak D match, TRBD1 (5 bases). CDR3 size: 14 residues. Looked up from germline, CDR1 is SGDLS and CDR2 is YYNGEE. Trimming removed 1 base from V and 11 bases from J, with 13 bases in between. The CDR3 sequence: CASSVIEGRPPLHF. The CDR3 DNA sequence: TGTGCCAGCAGCGTAATTGAGGGGCGACCACCCCTCCACTTT.

CDR3 loop: CASRVDVRVAAEQYF. The CDR3 region has the DNA TGCGCCAGCAGGGTTGATGTCAGGGTGGCTGCCGAGCAGTACTTC. The gene calls are TRBV5-1 and TRBJ2-7; TRBD1 is a possible D gene (5 bases). There are 15 residues in the CDR3. The V gene lost 5 bases and the J gene lost 6 bases, with 21 bases spanning the gap. The germline V gene encodes CDR1 SGHRS and CDR2 YFSETQ.

The chain combines TRBV25-1 with TRBJ1-4; 8 nucleotides match TRBD1. The CDR3 loop spans 14 amino acids. The ends lost 1 base at V and 6 bases at J; junction bases unmatched: 1. Germline V gives CDR1 MGHDK, CDR2 SYGVNS. The CDR3 spells CASSELDRDEKLFF. CDR3 in DNA: TGTGCCAGCAGTGAATTGGACAGGGATGAAAAACTGTTTTTT.

The J gene is TRBJ1-3, the V gene TRBV7-9; the D is unclear. Germline CDR1 is SEHNR and CDR2 is FQNEAQ (reference sequence). V shed 5 bases and J shed 3 bases, with 17 bases lying between them. CDR3 length equals 16 residues. The CDR3: CASSLSSVEFGNTIYF. DNA of the CDR3: TGTGCCAGCAGCCTAAGTTCGGTGGAATTTGGAAACACCATATATTTT.

The chain uses TRBV6-1 and TRBJ1-2, with a tentative D call TRBD1 (5 bases). V lost 3 bases and J lost 2, with 10 bases in between. Germline CDR1 is MNHNS and CDR2 is SASEGT. This CDR3 region has 14 residues. The CDR3 here is CASSEARGNYGYTF. CDR3 DNA: TGTGCCAGCAGTGAGGCCCGGGGGAACTATGGCTACACCTTC.

V gene TRBV7-9 combines with J gene TRBJ2-7; either TRBD1 or TRBD2 may fit D (5 bases each). This CDR3 region has 13 residues. CDR1 is SEHNR, CDR2 FQNEAQ, per germline (reference sequence). Trimming removed 7 bases at V and 3 bases at J, with 13 bases between. CDR3 in amino acids: CASNAGTHYEQYF. CDR3 bases: TGTGCCAGCAATGCCGGGACCCACTACGAGCAGTACTTC. Full variable domain (outside the CDR3, taken from reference TRBV7-9 and TRBJ2-7): DTGVSQNPRHKITKRGQNVTFRCDPISEHNRLYWYRQTLGQGPEFLTYFQNEAQLEKSRLLSDRFSAERPKGSFSTLEIQRTEQGDSAMYLCASNAGTHYEQYFGPGTRLTVT.

This rearrangement joins TRBV7-9 to TRBJ1-2; 7 bases align to TRBD1. Germline V gene lookup returns CDR1 SEHNR and CDR2 FQNEAQ (reference sequence). This CDR3 spans 16 amino acids. V shed 3 bases and J 6 bases; nucleotides not matched to a gene: 13. CDR3 bases: TGTGCCAGCAGCTTCGGGGACAGCCGACACCTCGATGGCTACACCTTC. Amino acid sequence: CASSFGDSRHLDGYTF.

The genes are TRBV29-1 and TRBJ1-1, with a possible D match to TRBD1 (5 bases). V lost 6 bases and J lost 0, with 8 bases in between. CDR1 SQVTM and CDR2 ANQGSEA come from the germline V gene. The CDR3 spans 12 residues. The CDR3 reads CSVGGMNTEAFF. The DNA for the CDR3 is TGCAGCGTGGGGGGGATGAACACTGAAGCTTTCTTT. The full variable domain, in which reference TRBV29-1 and TRBJ1-1 provide the parts outside the CDR3, is SAVISQKPSRDICQRGTSLTIQCQVDSQVTMMFWYRQQPGQSLTLIATANQGSEATYESGFVIDKFPISRPNLTFSTLTVSNMSPEDSSIYLCSVGGMNTEAFFGQGTRLTVV.

The chain uses TRBV2 and TRBJ1-5; D is unclear. CDR3 size: 15 residues. Trimming pared 5 bases from V and 0 bases from J, leaving 11 bases between. From germline, CDR1 is SNHLY and CDR2 FYNNEI. CDR3 in amino acids: CASSIQELSNQPQHF. Here the CDR3 DNA reads TGTGCCAGCAGTATTCAGGAACTTAGCAATCAGCCCCAGCATTTT.

This clone was seen a single time. The V call is TRBV5-8, the J call TRBJ1-4; no reliable D call. V lost 0 bases and J 8 bases, leaving 11 bases between the germline ends. CDR1 is SGHTS, CDR2 YDEGEE, per germline. The CDR3 loop spans 14 amino acids. CDR3 sequence reads: CASSLVRGQEKLFF. The CDR3 coding sequence is TGTGCCAGCAGCTTGGTCAGAGGGCAGGAAAAACTGTTTTTT.

V is TRBV19 and J is TRBJ1-5, with 10 bases aligning to TRBD1. Losses at the gene ends were 6 bases for V and 6 bases for J; bases not matched to a gene: 5. Germline V gives CDR1 LNHDA, CDR2 SQIVND (reference sequence). There are 14 residues in the CDR3. The CDR3 region has the DNA TGTGCCAGTAGGACCGGGACAGGGGCTCAGCCCCAGCATTTT. Its protein product is CASRTGTGAQPQHF.

The V call is TRBV5-1, the J call TRBJ1-2; possible D gene TRBD1, 6 bases. Deletions cut 3 bases from V and 8 bases from J, with 14 bases between. There are 13 residues in the CDR3. CDR1 is SGHRS and CDR2 is YFSETQ in the germline V gene. The DNA for the CDR3 is TGCGCCAGCAGCTCCCCCCCGACAGGCGGCTACACCTTC. Translating it yields CASSSPPTGGYTF.

The V call is TRBV19, the J call TRBJ2-5, with TRBD1 matching 12 bases. The CDR3 is made up of 15 amino acids. Trimming at V came to 7 bases and at J to 6 bases, leaving 9 bases not matched to a gene. Germline V CDR1 and CDR2: LNHDA, SQIVND (reference sequence). The chain's CDR3 is CASTPGTGGLKTQYF. CDR3 DNA sequence: TGTGCCAGTACTCCAGGGACAGGGGGCCTCAAGACCCAGTACTTC.

The chain employs TRBV6-6 and TRBJ2-1; D gene uncertain. Germline values: CDR1 MNHNY, CDR2 SVGAGI (reference sequence). The CDR3 contains 15 residues. Trimming removed 7 bases at V and 0 bases at J, with 13 bases between. The CDR3 protein is CASTPQRNSYNEQFF. The DNA of the CDR3 is TGTGCCAGCACCCCACAGAGAAACTCCTACAATGAGCAGTTCTTC.

The V gene is TRBV9, the J gene TRBJ1-1; the D gene is possibly TRBD1 (5 bases). Trimming removed 2 bases at V and 0 bases at J, with 23 bases between. Germline V gene data show CDR1 as SGDLS and CDR2 as YYNGEE. The CDR3 is made up of 19 amino acids. Here the CDR3 DNA reads TGTGCCAGCAGCGTGAGTTCGACAGAAATCCCCCCTATGAACACTGAAGCTTTCTTT. It encodes CASSVSSTEIPPMNTEAFF. Full variable domain (missing parts from reference TRBV9 and TRBJ1-1): DSGVTQTPKHLITATGQRVTLRCSPRSGDLSVYWYQQSLDQGLQFLIQYYNGEERAKGNILERFSAQQFPDLHSELNLSSLELGDSALYFCASSVSSTEIPPMNTEAFFGQGTRLTVV.

The chain carries TRBV19 and TRBJ2-7; D gene ambiguous. The CDR3 has 11 amino acids. V lost 5 bases, J lost 5 bases, and 7 bases lay in between. Germline V gene sequence: CDR1 LNHDA, CDR2 SQIVND (reference sequence). Here the CDR3 reads CASSSPDEQYF. CDR3 nucleotides: TGTGCCAGTAGTTCACCCGACGAGCAGTACTTC.

V is TRBV7-2 and J is TRBJ1-1, with D possibly being TRBD1 (6 bases). The germline V and J ends were trimmed by 5 bases and 3 bases, with 13 bases remaining between them. CDR1 and CDR2 (germline): SGHTA, FQGNSA. The CDR3 runs to 14 residues. The DNA for the CDR3 is TGTGCCAGCAGCCCGACAGGATTGGACACTGAAGCTTTCTTT. Translating gives CASSPTGLDTEAFF.

This clone was seen just once. The chain uses TRBV28 and TRBJ1-6; D might be TRBD1 (5 bases). The CDR3 is made up of 14 amino acids. The germline V and J ends were trimmed by 2 bases and 9 bases, with 11 bases remaining between them. The germline gives CDR1 MDHEN, CDR2 SYDVKM. The CDR3 nucleotides read TGTGCCAGCAGTTTAGGGGGGGTAGGTTCACCCCTCCACTTT. Translated, it gives CASSLGGVGSPLHF.

V is TRBV7-8 and J is TRBJ2-5, with D perhaps matching TRBD1 (6 bases). Trimming stripped 8 bases from V and 9 bases from J, with 25 bases between. This CDR3 is built from 15 residues. The germline gives CDR1 SGHVS, CDR2 FQNEAQ. The CDR3, as DNA: TGTGCCAGCGGGGAAGAGGGACACCTCCAAAGGGCCCAGTACTTC. This encodes CASGEEGHLQRAQYF.

The V and J genes are TRBV18 and TRBJ1-6; 8 bases map to TRBD1. Unmatched junction bases numbered 3, after V lost 3 bases and J lost 5 bases. CDR3 length: 15 residues. Germline CDR1 and CDR2: KGHSH and LQKENI. CDR3 loop: CASSPRQGNNSPLHF. The CDR3 region has the DNA TGTGCCAGCTCACCGCGACAGGGGAATAATTCACCCCTCCACTTT. Combining the CDR3 with reference TRBV18 and TRBJ1-6 gives the whole variable domain NAGVMQNPRHLVRRRGQEARLRCSPMKGHSHVYWYRQLPEEGLKFMVYLQKENIIDESGMPKERFSAEFPKEGPSILRIQQVVRGDSAAYFCASSPRQGNNSPLHFGNGTRLTVT.

The CDR3 DNA reads as TGTGCCAGCAGTGCAGGGGATTTGAGTGAGCAGTTCTTC. Translating gives CASSAGDLSEQFF. The V gene is TRBV6-4, the J gene TRBJ2-1, with TRBD1 as a possible D gene (6 bases). There are 13 residues in the CDR3. The germline gives CDR1 MRHNA, CDR2 SNTAGT. Trimming pared 4 bases from V and 9 bases from J, leaving 13 bases between.

This sequence joins TRBV7-2 and TRBJ1-2; 8 bases are a match to TRBD1. V lost 3 bases, J lost 1 base, and 1 base stayed unmatched. This CDR3 is 14 amino acids long. Per the germline V gene, CDR1 is SGHTA and CDR2 is FQGNSA. CDR3 DNA sequence: TGTGCCAGCAGCTTTGGACAGGGTAACTATGGCTACACCTTC. Its translation is CASSFGQGNYGYTF.